Each of the 17 T cell receptor beta chains below was sequenced from the same sample in a study of T cells in Graves' hyperthyroidism and ophthalmopathy. Amplified TCR beta CDR3 regions derived from RNA transcripts. TCR CDR3 underwent first-round RT-PCR with the HTBI primer set. MiXCR, applied by TCRdb to the multiplex PCR reads, yields one record per CDR3 protein. The data hold about half a million distinct CDR3 sequences, with under 25% observed a single time. Sequenced sample: blood. The receptors shown here come from a man between 18 and 29 years old with Graves' hyperthyroidism.

This chain links TRBV4-1 with TRBJ1-2; 7 nucleotides match TRBD1. Per the germline V gene, CDR1 is MGHRA and CDR2 is YSYEKL. The CDR3 is 17 amino acids. V was pared by 6 bases and J by 0 bases, with 13 bases of the junction left unmatched. CDR3 sequence (DNA): TGCGCCAGCAGTCGGCCGGGACAGAAAAAGTCTAACTATGGCTACACCTTC. Protein sequence: CASSRPGQKKSNYGYTF.

The chain is built from TRBV5-1 and TRBJ1-5; D is perhaps TRBD1 (6 bases). CDR1 is SGHRS and CDR2 is YFSETQ in the germline V gene. The CDR3 is 14 amino acids. V was pared by 4 bases and J by 7 bases, with 15 bases between. The CDR3 loop is CASSPEAGEQPQHF. DNA of the CDR3: TGCGCCAGCAGCCCGGAGGCAGGGGAGCAGCCCCAGCATTTT.

Many counts were recorded for this clonotype. The rearrangement joins TRBV6-5 to TRBJ2-5; D call uncertain. The CDR3 consists of 14 residues. V was pared by 1 base and J by 4 bases, with 10 bases between. Germline CDR1 is MNHEY and CDR2 is SVGAGI. CDR3 in amino acids: CASSYFSVTETQYF. Written as DNA, the CDR3 is TGTGCCAGCAGTTACTTCTCGGTGACAGAGACCCAGTACTTC.

Ten or more counts support this clonotype. The V gene is TRBV19, the J gene TRBJ2-2; 12 bases are a match to TRBD1. The CDR3 covers 17 residues. V was clipped by 5 bases and J by 4 bases; unmatched bases: 8. The germline gives CDR1 LNHDA, CDR2 SQIVND (reference sequence). DNA for the CDR3: TGTGCCAGTAGTTTCGCCGGGACAGGGGGCTTCACCGGGGAGCTGTTTTTT. Translating gives CASSFAGTGGFTGELFF.

This clonotype was seen ten or more times. This chain connects TRBV6-1 to TRBJ1-1, with TRBD1 identical over 8 bases. CDR3 length: 12 amino acids. Germline trimming cut 6 bases from V and 5 bases from J; bases unmatched to any gene: 2. Germline CDR1 reads MNHNS; CDR2 reads SASEGT. The CDR3 bases are TGTGCCAGCAGGGACAGGGAAACTGAAGCTTTCTTT. Its protein is CASRDRETEAFF.

Details on this clonotype: The junction differs from germline at one of its ends, possibly a read error. The chain employs TRBV7-9 and TRBJ2-2; D is tentatively TRBD1 or TRBD2 (6 bases each). The CDR3 is 13 residues long. The germline gives CDR1 SEHNR, CDR2 FQNEAQ (reference sequence). The CDR3, as DNA: TGTGCCAGCAGCTCACAGGGTACCGGGGGGCTGTTTTTT. This codes for CASSSQGTGGLFF.

This clonotype has more than one count but fewer than ten. V is TRBV12-3 or TRBV12-4 and J is TRBJ2-5, with no clear D. V gave up 4 bases and J gave up 5 bases, with 20 bases separating them. This CDR3 has 16 amino acids. CDR3 loop: CASSSPQVSQWETQYF. In nucleotides, the CDR3 is TGTGCCAGCAGTTCCCCCCAGGTTTCTCAGTGGGAGACCCAGTACTTC.

V usage is TRBV2 and J usage is TRBJ2-7, with 9 nucleotides matching TRBD1. The CDR3 has 18 residues. Germline loops: CDR1 SNHLY, CDR2 FYNNEI. The trim removed 5 bases at V and 6 bases at J, leaving 20 bases unmatched. CDR3 sequence reads: CASSPSRDRAYGLGEQYF. In DNA, the CDR3 is TGTGCCAGCAGTCCGTCCCGGGACAGGGCCTATGGTCTTGGCGAGCAGTACTTC.

The gene calls are TRBV27 and TRBJ2-7; 8 bases match TRBD1. This CDR3 has 14 amino acids. V lost 6 bases and J lost 3; bases outside the gene matches: 7. In germline, CDR1 is MNHEY, CDR2 SMNVEV (reference sequence). DNA for the CDR3: TGTGCCAGCAGATTTTCCGGGACAGGCTACGAGCAGTACTTC. Amino acid sequence: CASRFSGTGYEQYF.

The V gene is TRBV30, the J gene TRBJ1-2, with D perhaps TRBD1 (5 bases). This CDR3 spans 13 amino acids. Germline-derived CDR1 and CDR2 are GTSNPN and SVGIG (reference sequence). V shed 8 bases and J shed 5 bases, with 18 bases lying between them. In DNA, the CDR3 is TGTGCCCGCCAAACCGGGACTGCGTATGGCTACACCTTC. Residues: CARQTGTAYGYTF.

This clonotype was counted ten times or more. The chain couples TRBV19 to TRBJ1-1; no reliable D call. CDR1 is LNHDA and CDR2 is SQIVND in the germline V gene (reference sequence). There are 14 residues in the CDR3. Deletions cut 1 base from V and 5 bases from J, with 11 bases between. CDR3 nucleotides: TGTGCCAGTAGTATAGTTGGGTCGGGGACTGAAGCTTTCTTT. Translation gives CASSIVGSGTEAFF.

This clonotype was seen at least ten times. This chain joins TRBV3-1 and TRBJ1-2, with D maybe TRBD1 (5 bases). V lost 1 base and J 7 bases, leaving 13 bases between the germline ends. The CDR3 runs to 14 residues. Germline V lookup: CDR1 LGHDT, CDR2 YNNKEL (reference sequence). The CDR3 loop reads CASSQVAGGGGYTF. CDR3 DNA sequence: TGTGCCAGCAGCCAAGTGGCCGGCGGGGGTGGCTACACCTTC.

The table lists this clonotype with a few counts. No conserved phenylalanine or tryptophan is present at the end of the CDR3, so a read error is the likely explanation. The chain has TRBV11-2 and TRBJ2-5; 8 nucleotides match TRBD2. The CDR3 consists of 14 residues. The V gene's germline CDR1 is SGHAT and CDR2 FQNNGV. With 4 bases clipped from V and 5 bases from J, the junction kept 6 bases outside the gene matches. The CDR3, as DNA: TGTGCCAGCAGCTCTTGGACTAGCCAGGAGACCCAGTACCTC. Protein sequence: CASSSWTSQETQYL.

This clonotype has ten or more counts. CDR3 sequence reads: CSARNPSTNYGYTF. The CDR3 bases are TGCAGTGCCCGAAACCCCTCTACTAACTATGGCTACACCTTC. The chain links TRBV20-1 to TRBJ1-2; unclear D gene. The V gene's germline CDR1 is DFQATT and CDR2 SNEGSKA (reference sequence). V lost 6 bases to trimming and J lost 0 bases, with 14 bases between them. CDR3 size: 14 residues.

The J gene is TRBJ1-5, the V gene TRBV7-9, with D possibly matching TRBD1 (5 bases). CDR1 and CDR2 (germline): SEHNR, FQNEAQ (reference sequence). The CDR3 totals 14 residues. V was pared by 3 bases and J by 6 bases, with 12 bases between. CDR3 nucleotide sequence: TGTGCCAGCAGCTTGGGGGGTTTCGGTCAGCCCCAGCATTTT. Its protein product is CASSLGGFGQPQHF.

This clonotype has a handful of counts. The chain uses TRBV24-1 and TRBJ1-2; D perhaps matches TRBD1 (5 bases). The length of the CDR3 is 15 residues. CDR1 and CDR2 (germline): KGHDR, SFDVKD. V lost 4 bases and J lost 8, with 19 bases in between. The CDR3 region has the DNA TGTGCCACCAGTGACTACCGGGACCCCGGGAGAGGCTACACCTTC. It specifies CATSDYRDPGRGYTF.

This clonotype was counted a few times. The chain combines TRBV19 with TRBJ2-7; D is ambiguous. Trimming took 5 bases from V and 0 from J, leaving 14 bases between them. CDR1 is LNHDA, CDR2 SQIVND, per germline (reference sequence). This CDR3 region has 15 residues. CDR3 nucleotide sequence: TGTGCCAGTAGTCCCCCAGACACAAGCTCCTACGAGCAGTACTTC. Translating gives CASSPPDTSSYEQYF.